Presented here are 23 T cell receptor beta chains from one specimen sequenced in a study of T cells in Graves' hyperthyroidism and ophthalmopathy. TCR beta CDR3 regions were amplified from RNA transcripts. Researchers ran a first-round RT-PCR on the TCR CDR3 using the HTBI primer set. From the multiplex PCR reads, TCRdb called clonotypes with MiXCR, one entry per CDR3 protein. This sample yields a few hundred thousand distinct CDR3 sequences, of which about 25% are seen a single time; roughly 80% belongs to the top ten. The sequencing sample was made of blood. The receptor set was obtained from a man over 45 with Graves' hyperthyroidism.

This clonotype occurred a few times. Here the CDR3 reads CASTISSGGDEQYF. Here the CDR3 DNA reads TGTGCCAGCACCATCTCTTCAGGGGGCGACGAGCAGTACTTC. The rearrangement links TRBV11-2 to TRBJ2-7, with TRBD1 matching 8 bases. This CDR3 has 14 residues. Germline values: CDR1 SGHAT, CDR2 FQNNGV. Trimming cost V 7 bases and J 5 bases; bases outside gene matches: 10.

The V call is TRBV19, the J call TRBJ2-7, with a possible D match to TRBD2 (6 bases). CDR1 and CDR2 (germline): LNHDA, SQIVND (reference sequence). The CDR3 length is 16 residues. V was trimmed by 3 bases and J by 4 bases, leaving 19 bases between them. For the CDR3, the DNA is TGTGCCAGTAGTATCCTGGGGGGTGAAGGGATATACGAGCAGTACTTC. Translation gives CASSILGGEGIYEQYF.

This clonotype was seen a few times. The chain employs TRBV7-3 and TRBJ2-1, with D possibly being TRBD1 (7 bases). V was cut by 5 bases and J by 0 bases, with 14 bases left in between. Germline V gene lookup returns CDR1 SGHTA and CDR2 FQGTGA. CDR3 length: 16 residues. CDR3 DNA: TGTGCCAGCAGCCAGGGGGGAATGCGCTCCTACAATGAGCAGTTCTTC. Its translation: CASSQGGMRSYNEQFF. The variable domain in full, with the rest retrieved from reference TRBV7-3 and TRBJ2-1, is GAGVSQTPSNKVTEKGKYVELRCDPISGHTALYWYRQSLGQGPEFLIYFQGTGAADDSGLPNDRFFAVRPEGSVSTLKIQRTERGDSAVYLCASSQGGMRSYNEQFFGPGTRLTVL.

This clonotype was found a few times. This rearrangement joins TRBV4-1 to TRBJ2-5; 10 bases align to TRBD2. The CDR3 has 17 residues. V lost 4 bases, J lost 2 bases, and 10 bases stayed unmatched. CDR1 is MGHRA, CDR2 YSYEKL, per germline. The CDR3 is CASSPFPSGRDQETQYF. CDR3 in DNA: TGCGCCAGCAGCCCTTTTCCCAGCGGGAGGGATCAAGAGACCCAGTACTTC.

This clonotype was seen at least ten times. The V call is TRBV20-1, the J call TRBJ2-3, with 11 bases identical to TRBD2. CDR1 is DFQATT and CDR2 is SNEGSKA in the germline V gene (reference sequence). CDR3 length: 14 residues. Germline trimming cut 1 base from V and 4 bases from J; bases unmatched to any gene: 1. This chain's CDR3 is CSARVSGRADTQYF. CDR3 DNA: TGCAGTGCTAGAGTTAGCGGGAGGGCAGATACGCAGTATTTT.

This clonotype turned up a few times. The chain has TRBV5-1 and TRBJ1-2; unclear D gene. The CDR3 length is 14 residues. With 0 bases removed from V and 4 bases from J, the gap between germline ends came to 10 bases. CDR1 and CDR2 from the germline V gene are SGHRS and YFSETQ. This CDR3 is CASSLDPFTYGYTF. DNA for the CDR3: TGCGCCAGCAGCTTGGACCCCTTCACCTATGGCTACACCTTC.

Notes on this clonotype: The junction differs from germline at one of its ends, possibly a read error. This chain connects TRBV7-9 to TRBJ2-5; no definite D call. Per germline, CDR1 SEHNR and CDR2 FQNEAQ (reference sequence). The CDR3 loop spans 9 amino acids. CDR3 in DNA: TGTGCCAGCAGCTTAGTTGAACACTTC. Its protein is CASSLVEHF.

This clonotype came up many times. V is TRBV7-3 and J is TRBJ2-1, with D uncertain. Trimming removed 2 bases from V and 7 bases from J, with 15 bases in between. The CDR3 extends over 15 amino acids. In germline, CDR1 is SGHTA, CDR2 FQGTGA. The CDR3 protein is CASSLWAMDGNEQFF. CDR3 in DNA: TGTGCCAGCAGCTTATGGGCCATGGATGGGAATGAGCAGTTCTTC. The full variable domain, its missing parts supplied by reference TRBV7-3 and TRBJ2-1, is GAGVSQTPSNKVTEKGKYVELRCDPISGHTALYWYRQSLGQGPEFLIYFQGTGAADDSGLPNDRFFAVRPEGSVSTLKIQRTERGDSAVYLCASSLWAMDGNEQFFGPGTRLTVL.

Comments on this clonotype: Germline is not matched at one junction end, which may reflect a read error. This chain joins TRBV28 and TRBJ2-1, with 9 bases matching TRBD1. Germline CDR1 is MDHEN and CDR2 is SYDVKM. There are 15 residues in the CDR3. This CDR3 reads CASRLQGARYSEQFF. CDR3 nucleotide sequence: TGTGCCAGCAGGTTACAGGGGGCGCGGTACAGTGAGCAGTTCTTC. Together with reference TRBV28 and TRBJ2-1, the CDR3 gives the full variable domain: DVKVTQSSRYLVKRTGEKVFLECVQDMDHENMFWYRQDPGLGLRLIYFSYDVKMKEKGDIPEGYSVSREKKERFSLILESASTNQTSMYLCASRLQGARYSEQFFGPGTRLTVL.

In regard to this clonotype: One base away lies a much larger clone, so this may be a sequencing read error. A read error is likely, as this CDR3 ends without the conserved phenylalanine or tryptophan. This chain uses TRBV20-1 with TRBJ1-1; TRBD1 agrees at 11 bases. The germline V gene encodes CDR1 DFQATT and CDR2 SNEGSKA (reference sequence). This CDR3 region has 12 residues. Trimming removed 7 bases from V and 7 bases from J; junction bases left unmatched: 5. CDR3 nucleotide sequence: TGCAGTGGGGGGACAGGGGGAATTGAAGCTTTCCTT. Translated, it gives CSGGTGGIEAFL.

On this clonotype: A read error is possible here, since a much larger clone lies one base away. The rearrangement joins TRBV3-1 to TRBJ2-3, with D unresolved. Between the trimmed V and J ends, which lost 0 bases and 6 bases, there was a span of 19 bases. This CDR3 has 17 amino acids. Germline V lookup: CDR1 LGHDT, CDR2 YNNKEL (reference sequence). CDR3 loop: CASSQDQLVVSRDTQYF. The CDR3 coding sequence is TGTGCCAGCAGCCAAGATCAGTTGGTAGTATCGAGGGATACGCAGTATTTT.

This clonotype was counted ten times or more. The CDR3 nucleotides read TGTGCCAGCAGCCAATTATCCCCTTTCAATGAGCAGTTCTTC. Protein: CASSQLSPFNEQFF. The chain links TRBV3-1 to TRBJ2-1; no firm D call. The germline CDR1 and CDR2 sequences are LGHDT and YNNKEL (reference sequence). The CDR3 runs 14 residues. The ends were cut back, 2 bases at V and 6 bases at J, with 11 bases in the middle.

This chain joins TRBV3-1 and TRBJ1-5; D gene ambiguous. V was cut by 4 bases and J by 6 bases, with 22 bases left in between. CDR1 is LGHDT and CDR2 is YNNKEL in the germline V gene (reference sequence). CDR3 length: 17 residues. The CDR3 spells CASSPAAMDGGCQPQHF. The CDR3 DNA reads TGTGCCAGCAGCCCTGCCGCGATGGACGGTGGATGTCAGCCCCAGCATTTT. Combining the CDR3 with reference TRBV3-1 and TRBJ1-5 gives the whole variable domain DTAVSQTPKYLVTQMGNDKSIKCEQNLGHDTMYWYKQDSKKFLKIMFSYNNKELIINETVPNRFSPKSPDKAHLNLHINSLELGDSAVYFCASSPAAMDGGCQPQHFGDGTRLSIL.

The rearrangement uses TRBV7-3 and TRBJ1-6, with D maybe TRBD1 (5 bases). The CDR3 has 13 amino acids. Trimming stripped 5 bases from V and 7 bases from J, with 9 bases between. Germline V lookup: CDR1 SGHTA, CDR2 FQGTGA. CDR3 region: CASSPEGNSPLHF. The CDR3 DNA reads TGTGCCAGCAGCCCGGAGGGGAATTCACCCCTCCACTTT.

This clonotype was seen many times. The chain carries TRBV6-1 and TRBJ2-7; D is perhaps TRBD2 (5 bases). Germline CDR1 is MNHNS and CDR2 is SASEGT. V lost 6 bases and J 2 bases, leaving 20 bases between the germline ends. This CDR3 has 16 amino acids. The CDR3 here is CASSPLEGVMAYEQYF. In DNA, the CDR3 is TGTGCCAGCAGCCCGTTAGAGGGAGTAATGGCCTACGAGCAGTACTTC.

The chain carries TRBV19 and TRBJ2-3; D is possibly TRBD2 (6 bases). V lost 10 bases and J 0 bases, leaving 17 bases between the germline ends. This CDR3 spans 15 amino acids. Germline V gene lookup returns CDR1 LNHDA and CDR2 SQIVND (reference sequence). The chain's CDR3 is CATRAPGVSTDTQYF. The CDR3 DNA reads TGTGCCACCAGGGCCCCGGGAGTTAGCACAGATACGCAGTATTTT.

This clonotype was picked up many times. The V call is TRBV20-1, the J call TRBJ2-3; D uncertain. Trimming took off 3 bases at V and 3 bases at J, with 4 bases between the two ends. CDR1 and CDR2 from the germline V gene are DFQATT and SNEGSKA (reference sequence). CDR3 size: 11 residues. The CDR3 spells CSARRTDTQYF. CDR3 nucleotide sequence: TGCAGTGCTAGGCGGACAGATACGCAGTATTTT.

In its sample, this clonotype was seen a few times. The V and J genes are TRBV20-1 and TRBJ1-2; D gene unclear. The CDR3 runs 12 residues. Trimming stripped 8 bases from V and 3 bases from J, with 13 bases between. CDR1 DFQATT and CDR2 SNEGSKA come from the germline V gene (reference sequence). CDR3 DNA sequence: TGCAGTCCAAGGACGGAGGACTATGGCTACACCTTC. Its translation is CSPRTEDYGYTF.

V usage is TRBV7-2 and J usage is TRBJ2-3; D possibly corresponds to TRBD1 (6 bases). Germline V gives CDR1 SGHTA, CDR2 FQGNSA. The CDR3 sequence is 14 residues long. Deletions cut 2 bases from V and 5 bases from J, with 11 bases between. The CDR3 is CASSLNREIDTQYF. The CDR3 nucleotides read TGTGCCAGCAGCTTAAACAGGGAGATAGATACGCAGTATTTT.

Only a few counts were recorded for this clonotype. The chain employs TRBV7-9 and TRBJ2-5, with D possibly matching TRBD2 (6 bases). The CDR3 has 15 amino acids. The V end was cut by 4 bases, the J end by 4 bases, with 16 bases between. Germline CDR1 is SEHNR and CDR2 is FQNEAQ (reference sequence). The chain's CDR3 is CASSSGQGGRETQYF. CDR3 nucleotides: TGTGCCAGCAGCTCGGGCCAGGGAGGTAGAGAGACCCAGTACTTC.

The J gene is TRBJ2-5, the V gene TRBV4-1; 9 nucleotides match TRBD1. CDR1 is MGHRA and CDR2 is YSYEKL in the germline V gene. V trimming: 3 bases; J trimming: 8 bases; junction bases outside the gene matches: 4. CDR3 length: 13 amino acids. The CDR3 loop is CASSHDRGETQYF. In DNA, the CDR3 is TGCGCCAGCAGCCACGACAGGGGGGAAACCCAGTACTTC.

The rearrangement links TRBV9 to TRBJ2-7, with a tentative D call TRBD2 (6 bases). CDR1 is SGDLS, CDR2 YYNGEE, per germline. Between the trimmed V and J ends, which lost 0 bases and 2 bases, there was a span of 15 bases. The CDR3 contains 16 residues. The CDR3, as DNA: TGTGCCAGCAGCGTAGGGGGGGTGGGTAATGCCTACGAGCAGTACTTC. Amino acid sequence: CASSVGGVGNAYEQYF. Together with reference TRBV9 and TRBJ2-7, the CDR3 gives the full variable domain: DSGVTQTPKHLITATGQRVTLRCSPRSGDLSVYWYQQSLDQGLQFLIQYYNGEERAKGNILERFSAQQFPDLHSELNLSSLELGDSALYFCASSVGGVGNAYEQYFGPGTRLTVT.

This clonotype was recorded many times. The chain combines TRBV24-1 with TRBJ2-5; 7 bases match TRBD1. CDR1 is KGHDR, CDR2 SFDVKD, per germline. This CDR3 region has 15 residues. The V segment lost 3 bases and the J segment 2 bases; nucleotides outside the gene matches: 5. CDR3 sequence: CATSDPDRYQETQYF. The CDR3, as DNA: TGTGCCACCAGTGATCCGGACAGGTATCAAGAGACCCAGTACTTC.